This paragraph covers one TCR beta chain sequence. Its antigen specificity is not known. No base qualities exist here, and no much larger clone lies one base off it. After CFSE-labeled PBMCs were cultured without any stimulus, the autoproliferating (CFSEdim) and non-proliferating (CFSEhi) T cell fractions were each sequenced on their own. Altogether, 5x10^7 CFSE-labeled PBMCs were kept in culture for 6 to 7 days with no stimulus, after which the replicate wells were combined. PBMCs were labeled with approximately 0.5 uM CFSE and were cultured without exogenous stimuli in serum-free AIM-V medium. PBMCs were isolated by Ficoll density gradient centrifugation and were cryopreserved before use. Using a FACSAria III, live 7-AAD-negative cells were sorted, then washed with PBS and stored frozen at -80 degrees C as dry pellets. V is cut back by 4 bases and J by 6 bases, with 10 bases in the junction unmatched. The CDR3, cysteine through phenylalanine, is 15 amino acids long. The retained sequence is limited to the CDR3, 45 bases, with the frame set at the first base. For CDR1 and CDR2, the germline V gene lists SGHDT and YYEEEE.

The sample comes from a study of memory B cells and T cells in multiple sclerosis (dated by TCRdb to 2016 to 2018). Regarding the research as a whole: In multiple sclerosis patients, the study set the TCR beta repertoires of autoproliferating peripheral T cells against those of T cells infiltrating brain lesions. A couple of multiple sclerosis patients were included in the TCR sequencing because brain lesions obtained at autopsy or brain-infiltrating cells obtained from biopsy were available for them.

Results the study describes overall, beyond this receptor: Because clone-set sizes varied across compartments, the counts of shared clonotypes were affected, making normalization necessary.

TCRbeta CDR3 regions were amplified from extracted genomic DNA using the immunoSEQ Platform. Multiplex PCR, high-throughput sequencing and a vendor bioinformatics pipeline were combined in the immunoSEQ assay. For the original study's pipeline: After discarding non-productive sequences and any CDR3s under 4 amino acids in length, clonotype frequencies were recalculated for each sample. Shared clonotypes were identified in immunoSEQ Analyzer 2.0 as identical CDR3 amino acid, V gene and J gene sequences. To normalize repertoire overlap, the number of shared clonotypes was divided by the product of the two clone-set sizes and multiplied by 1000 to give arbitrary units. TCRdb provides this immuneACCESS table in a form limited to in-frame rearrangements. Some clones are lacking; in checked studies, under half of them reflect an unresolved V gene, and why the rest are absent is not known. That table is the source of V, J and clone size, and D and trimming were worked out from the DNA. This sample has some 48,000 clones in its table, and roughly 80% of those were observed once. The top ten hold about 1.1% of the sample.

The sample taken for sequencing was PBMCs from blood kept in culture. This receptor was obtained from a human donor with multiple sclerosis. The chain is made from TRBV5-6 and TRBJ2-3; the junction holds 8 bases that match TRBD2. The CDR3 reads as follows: CASSPGGAGVDTQYF. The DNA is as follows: TGTGCCAGCAGCCCCGGGGGGGCCGGGGTCGATACGCAGTATTTT. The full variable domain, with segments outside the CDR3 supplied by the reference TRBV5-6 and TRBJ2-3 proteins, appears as DAGVTQSPTHLIKTRGQQVTLRCSPKSGHDTVSWYQQALGQGPQFIFQYYEEEERQRGNFPDRFSGHQFPNYSSELNVNALLLGDSALYLCASSPGGAGVDTQYFGPGTRLTVL.